The 4 T cell receptor beta chains listed next were all sequenced from one sample in a study of T-cell memory formation after mild COVID-19. Each CDR3 protein gets one entry after TCRdb re-called the 5' RACE reads with MiXCR. The table has 150,000 to 200,000 distinct CDR3 sequences, roughly 11% seen once. Sequenced material: PBMCs or a T cell subset sorted from them (not recorded which). The source is a man in his late teens or twenties who had mild COVID-19 (a few samples of this study predate the infection). Cell type and time point are not known.

V gene TRBV20-1 combines with J gene TRBJ1-2; D remains ambiguous. Germline lookup yields CDR1 DFQATT and CDR2 SNEGSKA (reference sequence). CDR3 length: 11 amino acids. V lost 3 bases and J lost 7, with 9 bases in between. CDR3 DNA sequence: TGCAGTGCTAGGCCGTGGTCTGGCTACACCTTC. Amino acids: CSARPWSGYTF.

The CDR3 reads CASTWRTSANEQFF. The CDR3 DNA reads as TGTGCCAGCACTTGGCGGACTAGCGCCAATGAGCAGTTCTTC. This rearrangement joins TRBV12-3 or TRBV12-4 to TRBJ2-1; 9 bases line up with TRBD2. The CDR3 is 14 amino acids. V shed 7 bases, J shed 6 bases, and the junction held 7 bases outside the gene matches.

The J gene is TRBJ2-7, the V gene TRBV7-9; the D gene is possibly TRBD2 (5 bases). Germline loops: CDR1 SEHNR, CDR2 FQNEAQ (reference sequence). V gave up 5 bases and J gave up 2 bases, with 10 bases separating them. This CDR3 region has 13 residues. CDR3 nucleotide sequence: TGTGCCAGCAGCACCACGGGGACCTACGAGCAGTACTTC. Its protein is CASSTTGTYEQYF.

In its sample, this clonotype was seen many times. The genes are TRBV5-1 and TRBJ1-5, with D maybe TRBD1 (5 bases). V lost 0 bases and J lost 1, with 8 bases in between. The CDR3 contains 15 residues. Germline values: CDR1 SGHRS, CDR2 YFSETQ. CDR3 sequence (DNA): TGCGCCAGCAGCTTGGACACAGGCAGCAATCAGCCCCAGCATTTT. Translated: CASSLDTGSNQPQHF.